Presented here are 21 T cell receptor beta chains from one specimen sequenced in a study of cytomegalovirus exposure and HLA in healthy donors. This PCR relied on a set of 60 Vbeta primers and 13 Jbeta primers. The protocol was immunoSEQ multiplex PCR, while the TCRdb copy is restricted to in-frame clones and leaves out a portion. The table lists 150,000 to 200,000 clones, approximately 86% of them singletons. Sequences were obtained from PBMCs. The source is a woman aged 18-29 years in good health and CMV-seronegative.

The chain has TRBV5-1 and TRBJ2-7, with a possible D match to TRBD1 (5 bases). V was trimmed by 0 bases and J by 2 bases, leaving 12 bases between them. Germline CDR1 reads SGHRS; CDR2 reads YFSETQ. The CDR3 totals 15 residues. The CDR3 reads CASSLEGPPPYEQYF. The CDR3 region has the DNA TGCGCCAGCAGCTTGGAGGGGCCCCCCCCCTACGAGCAGTACTTC.

The genes are TRBV5-5 and TRBJ2-1, with D possibly TRBD1 on 6 matching bases. Germline V gives CDR1 SGHKS, CDR2 YYEKEE (reference sequence). The CDR3 consists of 14 residues. Trimming cost V 4 bases and J 7 bases, with 15 bases left between them. The CDR3 here is CASSLRSGVNEQFF. The CDR3 region has the DNA TGTGCCAGCAGCCTACGCTCAGGGGTGAATGAGCAGTTCTTC.

V and J are TRBV6-5 and TRBJ2-2, with D maybe TRBD2 (6 bases). Per germline, CDR1 MNHEY and CDR2 SVGAGI. V gave up 7 bases and J gave up 5 bases, with 11 bases separating them. The CDR3 is made up of 13 amino acids. CDR3 DNA sequence: TGTGCCAGCAAGGAGGGTCCGACCGGGGAGCTGTTTTTT. Protein product: CASKEGPTGELFF.

V is TRBV5-1 and J is TRBJ2-6; 8 nucleotides match TRBD2. Losses at the gene ends were 4 bases for V and 2 bases for J; bases not matched to a gene: 8. The CDR3 is 17 residues long. In germline, CDR1 is SGHRS, CDR2 YFSETQ. CDR3 nucleotide sequence: TGCGCCAGCAGCCTCCCAGCGGGAGAGGCTGGGGCCAACGTCCTGACTTTC. Translated, it gives CASSLPAGEAGANVLTF.

The V and J genes are TRBV28 and TRBJ1-6, with a weak D call TRBD1 (6 bases). Between the trimmed V and J ends, which lost 5 bases and 6 bases, there was a span of 14 bases. This CDR3 has 15 residues. Germline values: CDR1 MDHEN, CDR2 SYDVKM. Here the CDR3 DNA reads TGTGCCAGCAGTGCCCCGACAGGCGTTAATTCACCCCTCCACTTT. Translating gives CASSAPTGVNSPLHF.

The genes are TRBV19 and TRBJ1-2; 8 bases are a match to TRBD1. After removal of 6 bases from V and 4 bases from J, the junction contained 7 bases not matched to a gene. The CDR3 contains 14 residues. The germline V gene has CDR1 LNHDA and CDR2 SQIVND (reference sequence). CDR3 nucleotide sequence: TGTGCCAGTAGAATCTCGGGACAGGCCTATGGCTACACCTTC. Translated, it gives CASRISGQAYGYTF.

This chain connects TRBV6-5 to TRBJ2-7; maybe TRBD1 (6 bases). This CDR3 has 15 residues. The germline V and J ends were trimmed by 0 bases and 0 bases, with 9 bases remaining between them. From germline, CDR1 is MNHEY and CDR2 SVGAGI. Here the CDR3 reads CASSYSTGFSYEQYF. CDR3 coding DNA: TGTGCCAGCAGTTACTCTACAGGGTTCTCCTACGAGCAGTACTTC.

The chain employs TRBV19 and TRBJ1-6, with D perhaps TRBD1 (5 bases). The V and J ends lost 3 bases and 10 bases respectively, with 13 bases between them. The length of the CDR3 is 14 residues. Germline V gene sequence: CDR1 LNHDA, CDR2 SQIVND (reference sequence). CDR3 sequence reads: CASSMAGPGSPLHF. The CDR3 nucleotides are TGTGCCAGTAGTATGGCGGGGCCCGGGTCACCCCTCCACTTT. Based on the CDR3 plus reference TRBV19 and TRBJ1-6, the full variable domain is DGGITQSPKYLFRKEGQNVTLSCEQNLNHDAMYWYRQDPGQGLRLIYYSQIVNDFQKGDIAEGYSVSREKKESFPLTVTSAQKNPTAFYLCASSMAGPGSPLHFGNGTRLTVT.

The rearrangement uses TRBV6-1 and TRBJ1-2; no clear D gene. This CDR3 spans 15 amino acids. Deletions cut 1 base from V and 0 bases from J, with 9 bases between. In germline, CDR1 is MNHNS, CDR2 SASEGT. The CDR3 loop is CASSEVRGSNYGYTF. CDR3 nucleotides: TGTGCCAGCAGTGAAGTGCGAGGATCTAACTATGGCTACACCTTC.

V and J are TRBV5-4 and TRBJ1-6, with 11 bases matching TRBD1. The CDR3 contains 16 residues. From germline, CDR1 is SGHNT and CDR2 YYREEE (reference sequence). With V trimmed by 3 bases and J by 7 bases, 6 bases remained unmatched. CDR3 sequence reads: CASSSGQGALNSPLHF. Here the CDR3 DNA reads TGTGCCAGCAGCTCCGGACAGGGGGCTTTGAATTCACCCCTCCACTTT.

The J gene is TRBJ1-1, the V gene TRBV7-8; D remains unclear. CDR3 size: 13 residues. Trimming cost V 5 bases and J 1 base, with 8 bases left between them. The germline gives CDR1 SGHVS, CDR2 FQNEAQ. CDR3 in amino acids: CASSRSRNTEAFF. CDR3 nucleotides: TGTGCCAGCAGCCGGAGTCGGAACACTGAAGCTTTCTTT. Looking up the rest from reference TRBV7-8 and TRBJ1-1 gives the full variable domain: GAGVSQSPRYKVAKRGQDVALRCDPISGHVSLFWYQQALGQGPEFLTYFQNEAQLDKSGLPSDRFFAERPEGSVSTLKIQRTQQEDSAVYLCASSRSRNTEAFFGQGTRLTVV.

The chain recombines TRBV18 with TRBJ2-5; TRBD2 matches at 9 bases. This CDR3 has 15 amino acids. CDR1 and CDR2 (germline): KGHSH, LQKENI. V gave up 4 bases and J gave up 4 bases; unmatched junction bases: 7. The CDR3 sequence is CASSLAGGPGETQYF. The CDR3 bases are TGTGCCAGCTCACTTGCGGGAGGGCCCGGAGAGACCCAGTACTTC.

This clone appeared a few times. The chain links TRBV6-5 to TRBJ1-1; the D is unclear. CDR1 MNHEY and CDR2 SVGAGI come from the germline V gene. With 2 bases removed from V and 3 bases from J, the gap between germline ends came to 16 bases. This CDR3 region has 16 residues. The CDR3 sequence: CASSYGKKTGYTEAFF. CDR3 bases: TGTGCCAGCAGTTACGGCAAAAAAACCGGGTACACTGAAGCTTTCTTT.

This chain connects TRBV27 to TRBJ2-4; unclear D gene. This CDR3 is built from 16 residues. Germline V gene sequence: CDR1 MNHEY, CDR2 SMNVEV (reference sequence). V shed 5 bases and J shed 0 bases, with 14 bases lying between them. The chain's CDR3 is CASSPRGALAKNIQYF. The CDR3 coding sequence is TGTGCCAGCAGTCCCCGCGGAGCTCTAGCCAAAAACATTCAGTACTTC.

DNA for the CDR3: TGTGCCAGCGGGCGGGACGGTTTCTCCTACGAGCAGTACTTC. This sequence encodes CASGRDGFSYEQYF. The chain recombines TRBV9 with TRBJ2-7, with a weak D call TRBD2 (6 bases). V lost 7 bases, J lost 0 bases, and 14 bases lay in between. Germline V gives CDR1 SGDLS, CDR2 YYNGEE. The CDR3 consists of 14 residues.

This chain uses TRBV18 with TRBJ1-1; no firm D call. V dropped 8 bases and J dropped 3 bases, with 13 bases sitting between them. The CDR3 is 13 amino acids. Germline assignment: CDR1 KGHSH and CDR2 LQKENI. CDR3 in amino acids: CASLEWRDTEAFF. In nucleotides, the CDR3 is TGTGCCAGCCTCGAGTGGAGGGACACTGAAGCTTTCTTT.

The chain links TRBV5-1 to TRBJ1-5; 10 nucleotides agree with TRBD1. CDR3 size: 16 residues. Trimming took 0 bases from V and 6 from J; bases not matched to a gene: 6. Germline V gives CDR1 SGHRS, CDR2 YFSETQ. The CDR3 sequence is CASSLEPGTGVQPQHF. In DNA form, the CDR3 reads TGCGCCAGCAGCTTGGAGCCCGGGACAGGGGTTCAGCCCCAGCATTTT.

The genes are TRBV5-1 and TRBJ1-6; a possible D gene is TRBD1 (5 bases). V lost 0 bases to trimming and J lost 8 bases, with 9 bases between them. Germline V CDR1 and CDR2: SGHRS, YFSETQ. CDR3 length: 14 amino acids. CDR3 sequence (DNA): TGCGCCAGCAGCTTGGAGGACACTTATTCACCCCTCCACTTT. Its translation is CASSLEDTYSPLHF.

The rearrangement links TRBV6-1 to TRBJ1-5, with D perhaps matching TRBD1 (6 bases). Germline V gene data show CDR1 as MNHNS and CDR2 as SASEGT. V was shortened by 5 bases and J by 7 bases, with 15 bases between the two germline ends. The CDR3 is 14 residues long. The CDR3, as DNA: TGTGCCAGCAGTTCAAGGGGGGGGGAGCAGCCCCAGCATTTT. Its translation: CASSSRGGEQPQHF.

This rearrangement joins TRBV6-5 to TRBJ1-1; the match to TRBD1 covers 7 bases. After removal of 7 bases from V and 5 bases from J, the junction contained 13 bases not matched to a gene. The CDR3 length is 15 residues. Germline V gives CDR1 MNHEY, CDR2 SVGAGI. The CDR3 DNA is TGTGCCAGCACAAAAGGGGGACAGTCCTTAACTGAAGCTTTCTTT. This translates into CASTKGGQSLTEAFF.

This chain joins TRBV7-3 and TRBJ2-1; unclear D gene. Trimming cost V 2 bases and J 4 bases, with 6 bases left between them. The germline V gene encodes CDR1 SGHTA and CDR2 FQGTGA. This CDR3 is built from 13 residues. In DNA, the CDR3 is TGTGCCAGCAGCTTAGCGGAGTACAATGAGCAGTTCTTC. This gives the protein CASSLAEYNEQFF.